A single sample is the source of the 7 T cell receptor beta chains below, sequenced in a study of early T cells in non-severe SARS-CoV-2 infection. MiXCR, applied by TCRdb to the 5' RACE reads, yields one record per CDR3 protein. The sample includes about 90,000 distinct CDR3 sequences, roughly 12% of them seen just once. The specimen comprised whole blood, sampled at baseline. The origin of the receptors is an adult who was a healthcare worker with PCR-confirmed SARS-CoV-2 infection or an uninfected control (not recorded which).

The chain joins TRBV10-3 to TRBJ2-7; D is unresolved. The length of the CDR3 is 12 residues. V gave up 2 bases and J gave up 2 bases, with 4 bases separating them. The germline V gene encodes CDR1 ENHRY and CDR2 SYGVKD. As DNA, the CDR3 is TGTGCCATCAGTGAGGGCGCCTACGAGCAGTACTTC. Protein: CAISEGAYEQYF.

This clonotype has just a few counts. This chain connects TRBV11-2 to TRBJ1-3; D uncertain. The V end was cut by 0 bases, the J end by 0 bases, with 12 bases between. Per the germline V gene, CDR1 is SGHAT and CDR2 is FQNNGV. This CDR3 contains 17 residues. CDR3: CASSLDRRTNSGNTIYF. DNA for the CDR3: TGTGCCAGCAGCTTAGATAGGCGGACGAACTCTGGAAACACCATATATTTT.

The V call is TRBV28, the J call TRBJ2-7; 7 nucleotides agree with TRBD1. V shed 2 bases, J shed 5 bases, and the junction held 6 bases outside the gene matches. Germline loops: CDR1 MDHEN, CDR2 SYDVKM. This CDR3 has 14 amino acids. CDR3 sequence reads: CASSLNRGSDEQYF. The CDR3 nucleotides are TGTGCCAGCAGTTTAAACAGGGGTAGCGACGAGCAGTACTTC.

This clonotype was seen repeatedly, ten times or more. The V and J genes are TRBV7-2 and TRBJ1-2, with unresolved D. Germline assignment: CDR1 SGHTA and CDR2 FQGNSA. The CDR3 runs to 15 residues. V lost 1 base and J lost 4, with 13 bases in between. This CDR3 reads CASSLDPDPAYGYTF. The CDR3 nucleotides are TGTGCCAGCAGCTTAGACCCCGACCCCGCCTATGGCTACACCTTC.

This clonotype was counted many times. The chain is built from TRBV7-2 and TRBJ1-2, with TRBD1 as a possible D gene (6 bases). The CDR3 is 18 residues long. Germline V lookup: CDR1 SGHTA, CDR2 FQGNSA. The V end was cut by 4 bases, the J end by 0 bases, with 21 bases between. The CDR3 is CASSSPRAGALANYGYTF. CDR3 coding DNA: TGTGCCAGCAGCTCGCCCCGGGCAGGGGCCTTAGCTAACTATGGCTACACCTTC. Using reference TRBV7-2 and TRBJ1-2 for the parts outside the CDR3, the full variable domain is GAGVSQSPSNKVTEKGKDVELRCDPISGHTALYWYRQSLGQGLEFLIYFQGNSAPDKSGLPSDRFSAERTGGSVSTLTIQRTQQEDSAVYLCASSSPRAGALANYGYTFGSGTRLTVV.

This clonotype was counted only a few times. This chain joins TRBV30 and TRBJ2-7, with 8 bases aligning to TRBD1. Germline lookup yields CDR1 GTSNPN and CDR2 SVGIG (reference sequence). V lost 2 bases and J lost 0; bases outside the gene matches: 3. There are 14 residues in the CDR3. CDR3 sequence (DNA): TGTGCCTGGAGTAAAGGACAGGGCTCCTACGAGCAGTACTTC. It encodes CAWSKGQGSYEQYF.

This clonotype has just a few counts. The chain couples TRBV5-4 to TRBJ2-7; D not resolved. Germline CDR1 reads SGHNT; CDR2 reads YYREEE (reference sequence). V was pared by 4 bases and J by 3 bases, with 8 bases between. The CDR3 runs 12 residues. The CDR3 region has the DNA TGTGCCAGCAGCCAATCTGACTACGAGCAGTACTTC. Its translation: CASSQSDYEQYF.